Each of the 30 T cell receptor beta chains below was sequenced from the same sample in a study of CD8+ T cells in alopecia areata. Following extraction, RNA underwent reverse transcription to cDNA, which served as the sequencing template. TCRdb's copy holds only in-frame clones and misses some; the assay was immunoSEQ multiplex PCR. Here the sample spans approximately 180,000 clones, almost 65% being singletons. Sequencing was performed on CD4+ T cells sorted from blood, taken at week 0. The receptors originated from a human donor with alopecia areata.

This clone was found once. This chain connects TRBV2 to TRBJ2-3; D ambiguous. The CDR3 sequence is 15 residues long. CDR1 and CDR2 from the germline V gene are SNHLY and FYNNEI. V lost 6 bases and J 0 bases, leaving 13 bases between the germline ends. The CDR3 spells CASRVTDSSTDTQYF. Written as DNA, the CDR3 is TGTGCCAGCAGAGTGACGGATTCTAGCACAGATACGCAGTATTTT.

This sequence joins TRBV30 and TRBJ1-2, with 11 bases aligning to TRBD1. Germline values: CDR1 GTSNPN, CDR2 SVGIG (reference sequence). Trimming took 2 bases from V and 4 from J; bases not matched to a gene: 9. This CDR3 contains 16 residues. The CDR3 spells CAWSLTGTGGTYGYTF. The CDR3 DNA is TGTGCCTGGAGTCTTACCGGGACAGGGGGAACCTATGGCTACACCTTC.

A note on this clone: The same CDR3 is also encoded by other DNA sequences in this sample. DNA for the CDR3: TGCGCCAGCAGCTTAGGAGTTACTGGAAACACCATATATTTT. It specifies CASSLGVTGNTIYF. The V call is TRBV5-1, the J call TRBJ1-3, with D uncertain. V was cut by 2 bases and J by 2 bases, with 8 bases left in between. In germline, CDR1 is SGHRS, CDR2 YFSETQ. This CDR3 is built from 14 residues. The full variable domain, in which reference TRBV5-1 and TRBJ1-3 provide the parts outside the CDR3, is KAGVTQTPRYLIKTRGQQVTLSCSPISGHRSVSWYQQTPGQGLQFLFEYFSETQRNKGNFPGRFSGRQFSNSRSEMNVSTLELGDSALYLCASSLGVTGNTIYFGEGSWLTVV.

The genes are TRBV2 and TRBJ2-5; D perhaps matches TRBD1 (6 bases). With 6 bases removed from V and 5 bases from J, the gap between germline ends came to 16 bases. From germline, CDR1 is SNHLY and CDR2 FYNNEI. The length of the CDR3 is 14 residues. DNA of the CDR3: TGTGCCAGCAGAGATCTTACAGGGAGCGAGACCCAGTACTTC. Translating it yields CASRDLTGSETQYF.

The chain uses TRBV19 and TRBJ2-1; 14 nucleotides align to TRBD2. After removal of 4 bases from V and 8 bases from J, the junction contained 4 bases not matched to a gene. This CDR3 is built from 15 residues. Germline V gene sequence: CDR1 LNHDA, CDR2 SQIVND (reference sequence). The CDR3 loop reads CASSRLAGGADEQFF. DNA of the CDR3: TGTGCCAGTAGTAGACTAGCGGGGGGGGCCGATGAGCAGTTCTTC.

This chain uses TRBV6-6 with TRBJ1-5; a weak D match, TRBD1 (5 bases). With 6 bases removed from V and 1 base from J, the gap between germline ends came to 7 bases. The germline V gene encodes CDR1 MNHNY and CDR2 SVGAGI (reference sequence). CDR3 length: 13 residues. CDR3 protein: CASRGVSNQPQHF. For the CDR3, the DNA is TGTGCCAGCAGGGGGGTGAGCAATCAGCCCCAGCATTTT.

The sample holds a few counts of this clone. The chain links TRBV29-1 to TRBJ2-7; no clear D. V was cut by 4 bases and J by 2 bases, with 15 bases left in between. The CDR3 totals 14 residues. Germline CDR1 SQVTM, CDR2 ANQGSEA. CDR3 loop: CSVGIGLHAYEQYF. CDR3 nucleotide sequence: TGCAGCGTTGGGATTGGGCTCCACGCCTACGAGCAGTACTTC.

This CDR3 reads CSVVGQVTDTQYF. The CDR3, as DNA: TGCAGCGTTGTCGGACAGGTCACAGATACGCAGTATTTT. This chain joins TRBV29-1 and TRBJ2-3, with 7 bases fitting TRBD1. The CDR3 is made up of 13 amino acids. Unmatched junction bases numbered 3, after V lost 4 bases and J lost 2 bases. Germline V gene data show CDR1 as SQVTM and CDR2 as ANQGSEA.

The chain links TRBV7-2 to TRBJ2-7, with 9 bases fitting TRBD2. The CDR3 length is 13 residues. J gave up 6 bases and V 4 bases, and 4 bases lay outside the gene matches. CDR1 and CDR2 from the germline V gene are SGHTA and FQGNSA. The CDR3 DNA sequence: TGTGCCAGCAGCTCCGGGACTAGCTTCGAGCAGTACTTC. Amino acid sequence: CASSSGTSFEQYF.

The table lists this clone with a count of one. V gene TRBV10-3 combines with J gene TRBJ1-2, with 8 nucleotides matching TRBD1. CDR3 length equals 13 residues. V dropped 6 bases and J dropped 6; count of bases not matched to a gene: 6. CDR1 ENHRY and CDR2 SYGVKD come from the germline V gene. CDR3 coding DNA: TGTGCCATCAGATTGACAGGGGAGGATGGCTACACCTTC. It codes for CAIRLTGEDGYTF.

V and J are TRBV4-3 and TRBJ2-5; D perhaps matches TRBD2 (5 bases). This CDR3 spans 13 amino acids. V dropped 0 bases and J dropped 9 bases, with 11 bases sitting between them. Germline V gene lookup returns CDR1 LGHNA and CDR2 YSLEER. CDR3 sequence: CASSQDFGGPQYF. The CDR3 nucleotides are TGCGCCAGCAGCCAAGATTTTGGAGGACCCCAGTACTTC.

The table lists this clone with a few counts. The gene calls are TRBV11-2 and TRBJ2-7, with a tentative D call TRBD1 (6 bases). The CDR3 covers 13 residues. CDR1 and CDR2 from the germline V gene are SGHAT and FQNNGV. Trimming took 1 base from V and 6 from J, leaving 10 bases between them. CDR3 amino acids: CASSLAGVGEQYF. CDR3 bases: TGTGCCAGCAGCTTAGCAGGGGTTGGCGAGCAGTACTTC. The entire variable domain, with the rest obtained from reference TRBV11-2 and TRBJ2-7, is as follows: EAGVAQSPRYKIIEKRQSVAFWCNPISGHATLYWYQQILGQGPKLLIQFQNNGVVDDSQLPKDRFSAERLKGVDSTLKIQPAKLEDSAVYLCASSLAGVGEQYFGPGTRLTVT.

The chain joins TRBV10-3 to TRBJ1-2; 7 bases fit TRBD1. The CDR3 contains 16 residues. The germline V gene has CDR1 ENHRY and CDR2 SYGVKD. The ends lost 0 bases at V and 4 bases at J; junction bases unmatched: 8. Here the CDR3 reads CAISESGLTGTYGYTF. CDR3 coding DNA: TGTGCCATCAGTGAGTCGGGGTTGACAGGGACCTATGGCTACACCTTC.

The chain has TRBV4-3 and TRBJ1-1, with TRBD1 matching over 10 bases. The CDR3 is made up of 17 amino acids. CDR1 is LGHNA and CDR2 is YSLEER in the germline V gene. Unmatched junction bases numbered 12, after V lost 0 bases and J lost 8 bases. The CDR3, as DNA: TGCGCCAGCAGCCAAGATCTCAGGACAGGGGGTTTAAGGGAAGCTTTCTTT. Translating it yields CASSQDLRTGGLREAFF.

V is TRBV4-1 and J is TRBJ2-2; D unresolved. With 2 bases removed from V and 6 bases from J, the gap between germline ends came to 10 bases. Germline-derived CDR1 and CDR2 are MGHRA and YSYEKL. The CDR3 extends over 14 amino acids. The CDR3 sequence: CASSQLGLPGELFF. Written as DNA, the CDR3 is TGCGCCAGCAGCCAACTAGGCCTCCCCGGGGAGCTGTTTTTT.

The chain recombines TRBV25-1 with TRBJ2-5; D might be TRBD2 (6 bases). CDR3 size: 15 residues. Germline V lookup: CDR1 MGHDK, CDR2 SYGVNS. V was pared by 1 base and J by 4 bases, with 13 bases between. The CDR3 region is CASSEWTGEAETQYF. CDR3 DNA sequence: TGTGCCAGCAGTGAATGGACGGGGGAGGCAGAGACCCAGTACTTC.

On this clone itself: Other DNA variants within this sample encode the same CDR3. This chain links TRBV29-1 with TRBJ1-2; 12 bases fit TRBD1. Germline V lookup: CDR1 SQVTM, CDR2 ANQGSEA. J gave up 4 bases and V 3 bases, and 0 bases lay outside the gene matches. The CDR3 loop spans 13 amino acids. The CDR3 DNA reads TGCAGCGTTGAGGGACAGGGGGCCTATGGCTACACCTTC. The encoded protein is CSVEGQGAYGYTF.

V and J are TRBV6-6 and TRBJ2-2; D assignment may be TRBD1 or TRBD2 (5 bases each). Trimming took 8 bases from V and 9 from J, leaving 13 bases between them. Germline-derived CDR1 and CDR2 are MNHNY and SVGAGI (reference sequence). This CDR3 contains 12 residues. The CDR3 region is CASGDPQWELFF. CDR3 DNA: TGTGCCAGCGGGGACCCCCAATGGGAGCTGTTTTTT.

This clone was seen a single time. This rearrangement joins TRBV27 to TRBJ2-7, with 7 bases that match TRBD1. Per the germline V gene, CDR1 is MNHEY and CDR2 is SMNVEV (reference sequence). V lost 11 bases and J lost 6; bases outside the gene matches: 10. This CDR3 spans 12 amino acids. In DNA, the CDR3 is TGTGCCGTCAGGGGGACAGTTGGCGAGCAGTACTTC. Translating it yields CAVRGTVGEQYF.

This clone was seen a handful of times. Other DNA variants within this sample encode the same CDR3. This rearrangement joins TRBV30 to TRBJ1-5; no firm D call. Trimming removed 1 base at V and 3 bases at J, with 7 bases between. The length of the CDR3 is 13 residues. Germline CDR1 and CDR2: GTSNPN and SVGIG (reference sequence). CDR3 DNA sequence: TGTGCCTGGAGTGGGGGAGACAATCAGCCCCAGCATTTT. The encoded protein is CAWSGGDNQPQHF.

This clone has a single count. The chain couples TRBV30 to TRBJ1-2; 8 nucleotides line up with TRBD1. The CDR3 loop spans 13 amino acids. From germline, CDR1 is GTSNPN and CDR2 SVGIG (reference sequence). The trim removed 0 bases at V and 8 bases at J, leaving 5 bases unmatched. In DNA, the CDR3 is TGTGCCTGGAGTGTAGCAGGGGGCGAGGGCTACACCTTC. Translated, it gives CAWSVAGGEGYTF.

The chain employs TRBV4-3 and TRBJ2-6; D remains ambiguous. Germline assignment: CDR1 LGHNA and CDR2 YSLEER. CDR3 length equals 15 residues. V lost 1 base, J lost 2 bases, and 6 bases lay in between. In DNA, the CDR3 is TGCGCCAGCAGCCAAGGAAGCACTGGGGCCAACGTCCTGACTTTC. It specifies CASSQGSTGANVLTF.

This clone has a handful of counts. The chain links TRBV7-2 to TRBJ2-5; D is unclear. V lost 4 bases, J lost 4 bases, and 13 bases lay in between. Germline V gene data show CDR1 as SGHTA and CDR2 as FQGNSA. The CDR3 consists of 14 residues. The CDR3 loop is CASSSQQRLETQYF. Written as DNA, the CDR3 is TGTGCCAGCAGCTCCCAGCAGCGATTAGAGACCCAGTACTTC.

The genes are TRBV29-1 and TRBJ1-1; D not certain. The germline V gene has CDR1 SQVTM and CDR2 ANQGSEA. V gave up 6 bases and J gave up 3 bases, with 8 bases separating them. The CDR3 runs to 11 residues. The CDR3 loop is CSVARYTEAFF. CDR3 in DNA: TGCAGCGTCGCCCGGTACACTGAAGCTTTCTTT.

The rearrangement joins TRBV9 to TRBJ1-1, with D unresolved. Germline loops: CDR1 SGDLS, CDR2 YYNGEE. V dropped 2 bases and J dropped 1 base, with 12 bases sitting between them. The CDR3 sequence is 15 residues long. For the CDR3, the DNA is TGTGCCAGCAGCGTTGGATCCGCGGGGAACACTGAAGCTTTCTTT. It yields the protein CASSVGSAGNTEAFF.

The rearrangement joins TRBV27 to TRBJ1-6, with unresolved D. V was shortened by 10 bases and J by 3 bases, with 13 bases between the two germline ends. Germline V gene data show CDR1 as MNHEY and CDR2 as SMNVEV (reference sequence). The CDR3 spans 14 residues. CDR3 protein: CATTTRDYNSPLHF. CDR3 sequence (DNA): TGTGCCACCACGACACGAGACTATAATTCACCCCTCCACTTT.

V usage is TRBV29-1 and J usage is TRBJ2-3; D is perhaps TRBD2 (5 bases). This CDR3 spans 13 amino acids. Germline V gene sequence: CDR1 SQVTM, CDR2 ANQGSEA. Trimming pared 5 bases from V and 1 base from J, leaving 10 bases between. Here the CDR3 DNA reads TGCAGCGTTTTACCAGCGGGCACAGATACGCAGTATTTT. Its protein is CSVLPAGTDTQYF.

As regards this clone: At one of its ends the junction is not consistent with the germline gene, which may arise from a read error. The chain joins TRBV7-2 to TRBJ2-5, with D perhaps matching TRBD2 (6 bases). Germline V gives CDR1 SGHTA, CDR2 FQGNSA. This CDR3 is built from 13 residues. CDR3 DNA: TGCGCCAGCAGCCTACGACTAGAAGAGACCCAGTACTTC. This sequence encodes CASSLRLEETQYF.

The chain is built from TRBV30 and TRBJ2-1; D unresolved. Between the trimmed V and J ends, which lost 4 bases and 0 bases, there was a span of 7 bases. Germline V lookup: CDR1 GTSNPN, CDR2 SVGIG (reference sequence). This CDR3 is 13 amino acids long. In DNA form, the CDR3 reads TGTGCCTGGACCCGAAACTCCTACAATGAGCAGTTCTTC. This gives the protein CAWTRNSYNEQFF.

With regard to this clone: Other DNA variants within this sample encode the same CDR3. The chain is built from TRBV29-1 and TRBJ1-2, with a tentative D call TRBD1 (5 bases). Germline V CDR1 and CDR2: SQVTM, ANQGSEA. Trimming stripped 4 bases from V and 2 bases from J, with 8 bases between. This CDR3 is built from 12 residues. The CDR3 sequence: CSVATGNYGYTF. The DNA for the CDR3 is TGCAGCGTTGCCACAGGAAACTATGGCTACACCTTC.